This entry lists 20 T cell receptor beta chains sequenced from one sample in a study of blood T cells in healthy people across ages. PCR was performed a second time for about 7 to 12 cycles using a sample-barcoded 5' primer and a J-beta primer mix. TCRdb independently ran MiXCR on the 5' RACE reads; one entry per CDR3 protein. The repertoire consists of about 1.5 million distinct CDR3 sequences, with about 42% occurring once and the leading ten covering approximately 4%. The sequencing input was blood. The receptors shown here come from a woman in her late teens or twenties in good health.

The CDR3 is CASSMGQGRYNEQFF. CDR3 sequence (DNA): TGTGCCAGCAGTATGGGACAGGGGAGGTACAATGAGCAGTTCTTC. The chain has TRBV12-3 or TRBV12-4 and TRBJ2-1, with 10 bases that match TRBD1. V was clipped by 5 bases and J by 4 bases; unmatched bases: 5. The CDR3 extends over 15 amino acids.

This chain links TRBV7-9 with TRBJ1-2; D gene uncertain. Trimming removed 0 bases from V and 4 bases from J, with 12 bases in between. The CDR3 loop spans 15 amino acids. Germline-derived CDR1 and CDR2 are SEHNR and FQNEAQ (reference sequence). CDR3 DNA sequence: TGTGCCAGCAGCTTAGCGTCGACCGGGCGCTATGGCTACACCTTC. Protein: CASSLASTGRYGYTF. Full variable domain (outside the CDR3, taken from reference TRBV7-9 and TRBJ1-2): DTGVSQNPRHKITKRGQNVTFRCDPISEHNRLYWYRQTLGQGPEFLTYFQNEAQLEKSRLLSDRFSAERPKGSFSTLEIQRTEQGDSAMYLCASSLASTGRYGYTFGSGTRLTVV.

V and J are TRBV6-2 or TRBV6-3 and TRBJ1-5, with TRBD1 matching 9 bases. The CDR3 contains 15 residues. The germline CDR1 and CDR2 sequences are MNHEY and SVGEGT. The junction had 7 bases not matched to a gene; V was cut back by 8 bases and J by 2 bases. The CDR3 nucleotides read TGTGCCAGCGGAACAGGGGGCGCGGGCAATCAGCCCCAGCATTTT. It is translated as CASGTGGAGNQPQHF.

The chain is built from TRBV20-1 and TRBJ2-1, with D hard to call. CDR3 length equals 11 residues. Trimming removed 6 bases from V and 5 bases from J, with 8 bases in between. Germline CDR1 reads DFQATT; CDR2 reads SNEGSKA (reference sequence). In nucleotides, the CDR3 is TGCAGTGCCCGACACAACAATGAGCAGTTCTTC. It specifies CSARHNNEQFF.

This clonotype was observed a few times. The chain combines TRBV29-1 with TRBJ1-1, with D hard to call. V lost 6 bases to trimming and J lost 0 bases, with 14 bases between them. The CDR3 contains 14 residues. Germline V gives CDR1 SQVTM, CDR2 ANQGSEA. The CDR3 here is CSVRGVGMNTEAFF. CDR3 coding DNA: TGCAGCGTCCGCGGGGTGGGGATGAACACTGAAGCTTTCTTT.

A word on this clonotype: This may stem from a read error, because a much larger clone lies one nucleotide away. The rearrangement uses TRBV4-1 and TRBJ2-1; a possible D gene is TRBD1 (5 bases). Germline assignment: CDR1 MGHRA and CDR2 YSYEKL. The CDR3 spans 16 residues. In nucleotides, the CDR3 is TGCGCCAGCAGCCATCTAACAGGCAGCTCCCACAATGAGCAGTTCTTC. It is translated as CASSHLTGSSHNEQFF.

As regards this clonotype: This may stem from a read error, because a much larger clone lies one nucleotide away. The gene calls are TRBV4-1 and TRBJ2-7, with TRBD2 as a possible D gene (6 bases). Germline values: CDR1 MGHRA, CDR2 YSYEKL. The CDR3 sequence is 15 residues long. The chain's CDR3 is CTSSHTGTESYEQYF. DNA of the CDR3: TGCACCAGCAGCCACACCGGGACTGAGTCCTACGAGCAGTACTTC.

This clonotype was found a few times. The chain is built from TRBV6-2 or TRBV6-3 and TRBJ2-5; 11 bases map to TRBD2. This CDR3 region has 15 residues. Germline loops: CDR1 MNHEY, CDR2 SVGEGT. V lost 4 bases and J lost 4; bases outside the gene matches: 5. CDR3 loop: CASSFGTSGGETQYF. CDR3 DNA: TGTGCCAGCAGTTTTGGAACTAGCGGGGGAGAGACCCAGTACTTC.

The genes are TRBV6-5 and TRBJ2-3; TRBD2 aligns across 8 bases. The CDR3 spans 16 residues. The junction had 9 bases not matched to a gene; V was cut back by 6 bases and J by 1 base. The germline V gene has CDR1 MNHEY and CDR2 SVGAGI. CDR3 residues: CASSYEAGGRTDTQYF. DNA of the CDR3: TGTGCCAGCAGCTACGAGGCGGGAGGCCGCACAGATACGCAGTATTTT.

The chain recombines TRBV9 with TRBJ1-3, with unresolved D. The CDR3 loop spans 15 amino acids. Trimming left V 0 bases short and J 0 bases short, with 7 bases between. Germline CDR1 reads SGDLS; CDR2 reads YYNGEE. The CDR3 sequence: CASSVAPSSGNTIYF. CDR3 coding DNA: TGTGCCAGCAGCGTAGCGCCGAGCTCTGGAAACACCATATATTTT.

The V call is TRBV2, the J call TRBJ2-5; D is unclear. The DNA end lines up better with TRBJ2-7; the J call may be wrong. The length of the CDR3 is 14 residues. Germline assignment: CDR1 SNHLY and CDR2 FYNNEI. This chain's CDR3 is CASSVWFWTYEQYF. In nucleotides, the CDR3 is TGTGCCAGCAGTGTCTGGTTTTGGACCTACGAGCAGTACTTC.

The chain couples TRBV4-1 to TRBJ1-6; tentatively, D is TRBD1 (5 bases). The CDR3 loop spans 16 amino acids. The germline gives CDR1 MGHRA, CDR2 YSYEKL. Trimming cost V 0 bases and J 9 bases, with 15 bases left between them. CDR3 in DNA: TGCGCCAGCAGCCAAGATAGAGGAACTCAGGGTTCACCCCTCCACTTT. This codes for CASSQDRGTQGSPLHF.

This chain's CDR3 is CASGDRAINGYTF. The CDR3 coding sequence is TGTGCCAGCGGGGACAGGGCTATTAATGGCTACACCTTC. The genes are TRBV2 and TRBJ1-2, with 9 bases matching TRBD1. Germline V gives CDR1 SNHLY, CDR2 FYNNEI. The junction had 7 bases not matched to a gene; V was cut back by 8 bases and J by 6 bases. There are 13 residues in the CDR3. The full variable domain, with the rest looked up from reference TRBV2 and TRBJ1-2, is EPEVTQTPSHQVTQMGQEVILRCVPISNHLYFYWYRQILGQKVEFLVSFYNNEISEKSEIFDDQFSVERPDGSNFTLKIRSTKLEDSAMYFCASGDRAINGYTFGSGTRLTVV.

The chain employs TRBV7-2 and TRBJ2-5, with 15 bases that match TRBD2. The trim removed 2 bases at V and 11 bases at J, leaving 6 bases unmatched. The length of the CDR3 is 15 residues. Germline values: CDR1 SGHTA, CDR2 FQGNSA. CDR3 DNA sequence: TGTGCCAGCAGCTTATGGACTAGCGGGGGGGGTGAGCAGTACTTC. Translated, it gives CASSLWTSGGGEQYF.

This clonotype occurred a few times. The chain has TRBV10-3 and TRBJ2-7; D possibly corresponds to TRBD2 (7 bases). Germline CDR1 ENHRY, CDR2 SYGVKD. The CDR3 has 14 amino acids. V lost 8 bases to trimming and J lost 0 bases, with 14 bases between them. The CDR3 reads CAIGRGGSSYEQYF. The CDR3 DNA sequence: TGTGCCATCGGTCGCGGGGGCAGCTCCTACGAGCAGTACTTC.

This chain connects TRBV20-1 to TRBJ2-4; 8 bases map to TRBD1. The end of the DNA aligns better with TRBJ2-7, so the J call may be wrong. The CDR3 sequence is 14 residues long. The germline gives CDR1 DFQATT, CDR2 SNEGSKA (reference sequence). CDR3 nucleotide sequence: TGCAGTGCTGTGGACAGGGTAGGGTTCTACGAGCAGTACTTC. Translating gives CSAVDRVGFYEQYF.

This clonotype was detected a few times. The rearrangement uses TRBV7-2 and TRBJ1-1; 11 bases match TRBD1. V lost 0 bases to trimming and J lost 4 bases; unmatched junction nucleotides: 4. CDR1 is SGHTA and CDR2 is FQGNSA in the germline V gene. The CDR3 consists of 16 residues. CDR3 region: CASSLALGTGGTEAFF. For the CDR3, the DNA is TGTGCCAGCAGCTTAGCGCTCGGGACAGGGGGCACTGAAGCTTTCTTT.

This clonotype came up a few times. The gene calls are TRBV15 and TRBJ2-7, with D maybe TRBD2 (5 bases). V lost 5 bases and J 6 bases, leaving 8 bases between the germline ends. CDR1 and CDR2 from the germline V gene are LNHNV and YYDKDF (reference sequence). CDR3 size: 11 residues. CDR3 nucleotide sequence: TGTGCCACCAGCGAAAGCGGCGAGCAGTACTTC. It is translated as CATSESGEQYF.

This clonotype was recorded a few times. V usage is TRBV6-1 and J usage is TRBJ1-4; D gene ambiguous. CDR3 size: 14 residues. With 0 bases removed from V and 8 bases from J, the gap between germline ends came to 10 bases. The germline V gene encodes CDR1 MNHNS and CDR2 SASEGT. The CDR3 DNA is TGTGCCAGCAGTGAAGCTCGAGTAATAGAAAAACTGTTTTTT. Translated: CASSEARVIEKLFF.

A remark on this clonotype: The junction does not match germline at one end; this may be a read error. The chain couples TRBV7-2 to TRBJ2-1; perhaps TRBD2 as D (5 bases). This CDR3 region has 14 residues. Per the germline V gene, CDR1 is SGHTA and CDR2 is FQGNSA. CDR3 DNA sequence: TGTGCCAGCAGCGTGGGTGAAGACTACAATGAGCAGTCCTTC. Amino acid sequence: CASSVGEDYNEQSF. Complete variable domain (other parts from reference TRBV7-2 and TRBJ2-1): GAGVSQSPSNKVTEKGKDVELRCDPISGHTALYWYRQSLGQGLEFLIYFQGNSAPDKSGLPSDRFSAERTGGSVSTLTIQRTQQEDSAVYLCASSVGEDYNEQSFGPGTRLTVL.